The clone carrying this T cell receptor (beta chain) has more than one count but fewer than ten. Its antigen is still unknown. MiXCR, run by TCRdb on the 5' RACE reads, gives a single entry per CDR3 protein. The data contain a few hundred thousand distinct CDR3 sequences, 6% to 8% of them singletons. The data derive from a study of T cells after yellow fever vaccination. Study-wide points: Booster samples showed a return of most primary-vaccination clones (about 97% CD4, 85% to 90% CD8).

The sequencing used CD4+ T cells sorted from PBMCs, collected on the day of the yellow fever booster vaccination. The sequence came from a man in his thirties or forties who received the YFV17D yellow fever vaccine.

The CDR3, as DNA: TGCGCCAGCAGCCAGTACAGGGGCACGACCGGCACAGATACGCAGTATTTT. Amino acid sequence: CASSQYRGTTGTDTQYF. This chain links TRBV4-3 with TRBJ2-3; 7 nucleotides align to TRBD1. Per the germline V gene, CDR1 is LGHNA and CDR2 is YSLEER. The CDR3 has 17 amino acids. J was trimmed by 1 base and V by 3 bases; bases with no gene match: 10.